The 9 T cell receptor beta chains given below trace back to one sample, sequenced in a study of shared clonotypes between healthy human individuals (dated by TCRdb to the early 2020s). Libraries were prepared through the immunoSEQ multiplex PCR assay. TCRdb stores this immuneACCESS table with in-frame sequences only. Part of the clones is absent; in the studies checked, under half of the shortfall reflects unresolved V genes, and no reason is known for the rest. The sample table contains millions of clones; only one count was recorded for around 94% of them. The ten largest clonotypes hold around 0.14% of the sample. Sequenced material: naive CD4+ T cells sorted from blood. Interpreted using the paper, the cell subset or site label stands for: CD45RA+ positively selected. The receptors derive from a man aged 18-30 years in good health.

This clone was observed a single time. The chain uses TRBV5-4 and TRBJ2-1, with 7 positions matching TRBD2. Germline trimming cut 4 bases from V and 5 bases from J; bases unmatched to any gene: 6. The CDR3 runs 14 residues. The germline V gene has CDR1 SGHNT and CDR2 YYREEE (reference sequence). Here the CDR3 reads CASSPGGGDNEQFF. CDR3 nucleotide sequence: TGTGCCAGCAGCCCGGGGGGAGGGGACAATGAGCAGTTCTTC.

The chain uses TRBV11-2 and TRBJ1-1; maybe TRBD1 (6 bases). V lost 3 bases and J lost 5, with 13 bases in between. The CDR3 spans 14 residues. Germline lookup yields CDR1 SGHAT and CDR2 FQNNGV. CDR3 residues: CASSFGRGWTEAFF. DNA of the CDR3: TGTGCCAGCAGCTTCGGCAGGGGTTGGACTGAAGCTTTCTTT. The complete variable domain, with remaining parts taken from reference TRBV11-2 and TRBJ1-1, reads EAGVAQSPRYKIIEKRQSVAFWCNPISGHATLYWYQQILGQGPKLLIQFQNNGVVDDSQLPKDRFSAERLKGVDSTLKIQPAKLEDSAVYLCASSFGRGWTEAFFGQGTRLTVV.

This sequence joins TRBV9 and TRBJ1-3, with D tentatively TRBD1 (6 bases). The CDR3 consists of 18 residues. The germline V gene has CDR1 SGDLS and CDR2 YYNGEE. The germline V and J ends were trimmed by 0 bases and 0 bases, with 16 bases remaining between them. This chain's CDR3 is CASSVEGHGSSSGNTIYF. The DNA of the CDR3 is TGTGCCAGCAGCGTAGAGGGACACGGATCTTCCTCTGGAAACACCATATATTTT.

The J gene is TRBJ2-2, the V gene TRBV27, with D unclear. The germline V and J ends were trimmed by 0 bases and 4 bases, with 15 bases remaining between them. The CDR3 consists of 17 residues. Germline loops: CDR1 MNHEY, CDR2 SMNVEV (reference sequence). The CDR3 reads CASSLSKVAGTTGELFF. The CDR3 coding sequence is TGTGCCAGCAGTTTATCGAAGGTTGCAGGAACCACCGGGGAGCTGTTTTTT.

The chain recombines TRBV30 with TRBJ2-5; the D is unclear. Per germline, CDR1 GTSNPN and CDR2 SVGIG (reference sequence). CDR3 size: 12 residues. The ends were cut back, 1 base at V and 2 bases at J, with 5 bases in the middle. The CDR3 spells CAWSGPQETQYF. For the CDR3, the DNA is TGTGCCTGGAGTGGGCCTCAAGAGACCCAGTACTTC.

In DNA, the CDR3 is TGTGCCAGCAGCTTATCCAGGACCAGACCCGGGGAGACCCAGTACTTC. It translates to CASSLSRTRPGETQYF. The chain couples TRBV7-9 to TRBJ2-5; D remains unclear. Trimming pared 2 bases from V and 5 bases from J, leaving 18 bases between. The CDR3 loop spans 16 amino acids. Germline V CDR1 and CDR2: SEHNR, FQNEAQ (reference sequence).

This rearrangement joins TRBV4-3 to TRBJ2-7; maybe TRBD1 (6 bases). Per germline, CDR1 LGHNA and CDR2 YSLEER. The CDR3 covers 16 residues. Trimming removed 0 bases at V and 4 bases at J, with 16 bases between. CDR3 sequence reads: CASSQEQGYPSYEQYF. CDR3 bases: TGCGCCAGCAGCCAAGAGCAGGGGTATCCCTCTTACGAGCAGTACTTC.

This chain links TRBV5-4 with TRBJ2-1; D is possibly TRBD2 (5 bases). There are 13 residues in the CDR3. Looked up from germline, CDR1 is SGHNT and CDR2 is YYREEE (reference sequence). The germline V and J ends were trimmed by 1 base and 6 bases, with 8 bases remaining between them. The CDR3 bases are TGTGCCAGCAGCTTGCCCCTAGCCAATGAGCAGTTCTTC. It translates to CASSLPLANEQFF.

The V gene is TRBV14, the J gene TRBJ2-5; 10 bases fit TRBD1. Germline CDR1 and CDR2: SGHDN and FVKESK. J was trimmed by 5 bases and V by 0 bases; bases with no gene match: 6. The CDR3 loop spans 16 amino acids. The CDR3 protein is CASSQDQTGGAETQYF. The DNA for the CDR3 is TGTGCCAGCAGCCAAGACCAGACAGGGGGCGCGGAGACCCAGTACTTC.